This TCR beta chain was found in a study of sequential checkpoint blockade in melanoma. Study context: Arm A got nivolumab then ipilimumab; arm B the reverse, 1:1.

The V and J ends lost 10 bases and 4 bases respectively, with 16 bases between them. The V gene's germline CDR1 is MNHGY and CDR2 SAAAGT. The CDR3 is made up of 14 amino acids. Libraries were prepared by immunoSEQ multiplex PCR; TCRdb keeps only in-frame clonotypes and omits some of them. Of roughly 2,500 clones in the sample, approximately 35% are singletons; the top ten hold roughly an eighth. Overall study results and limits: Tumor T-cell fraction and clonality correlated with PD-L1 and CD8+ counts. Response in arm A was associated with pretreatment TIL clonality.

This clone has only a few counts. The antigen is not known. Treatment reported: randomized to nivolumab then ipilimumab (arm A) or the reverse (arm B). The specimen was tumor tissue (inferred from file names), collected from a patient given nivolumab and ipilimumab in sequence. The chain has TRBV6-8 and TRBJ1-4; D is perhaps TRBD1 (5 bases). This clonotype was obtained from a human donor with melanoma. The CDR3 region is CANPVGVVNEKLFF. The CDR3 DNA is TGTGCCAACCCAGTAGGGGTTGTTAATGAAAAACTGTTTTTT.